These T cell receptor beta chains were read from a single sample in a study of blood T cell repertoires in COVID-19. TCRdb keeps only in-frame clones here, not all; method: immunoSEQ multiplex PCR. The sample shows approximately 220,000 clones, about 84% of them seen only once. Input material: peripheral blood. The receptors shown here come from an elderly woman with acute or convalescent COVID-19. Both conserved end residues are part of each CDR3.

v_gene,j_gene,CDR3aa
TRBV6-6,TRBJ2-5,CASKLAGGIRETQYF
TRBV29-1,TRBJ2-3,CSVDTAEQVATDTQYF
TRBV7-2,TRBJ1-1,CASSYSVNTEAFF
TRBV13,TRBJ1-1,CASKWTGYTEAFF
TRBV4-1,TRBJ1-6,CASSQDLGTGGWNSPLHF
TRBV3-1/TRBV3-2,TRBJ1-1,CASSGSPQAGAFF
TRBV5-1,TRBJ2-2,CASSSGQGAAGELFF
TRBV3-1/TRBV3-2,TRBJ2-1,CASSPRTSGRAHNEQFF
TRBV5-3,TRBJ1-5,CARVGGLLWQPQHF
TRBV2,TRBJ2-4,CASSRESGTRKNIQYF
TRBV24-1,TRBJ1-5,CATSDPGGQPQHF
TRBV20-1,TRBJ1-5,CSASYGSNQPQHF
TRBV3-1/TRBV3-2,TRBJ2-3,CASSRSQRRSEDTQYF
TRBV11-2,TRBJ2-5,CASSLLQETQYF
TRBV7-8,TRBJ2-3,CASSLWTSGSFADTQYF
TRBV4-1,TRBJ1-2,CASSPPGVRTGRGYTF
TRBV2,TRBJ1-4,CASSWTVSEKLFF
TRBV13,TRBJ1-3,CASSGRQGAPGNTIYF
TRBV30,TRBJ2-1,CAGLAGGPNEQFF
TRBV12-5,TRBJ1-5,CASGSGQLNSNQPQHF
TRBV6-6,TRBJ1-3,CASRARQESGNTIYF
TRBV7-2,TRBJ2-7,CASSLDGTGFYEQYF
TRBV27,TRBJ2-2,CASRTGTGGTGELFF
TRBV5-1,TRBJ2-7,CASSQTSGRSYEQYF
TRBV7-2,TRBJ2-5,CASSLAGTSDQTQYF
TRBV9,TRBJ2-3,CASDRVGGSGSPDTQYF
TRBV6-5,TRBJ2-1,CASWTGIKVDEQFF
TRBV6-5,TRBJ1-5,CASSYSRFQPQHF
TRBV10-3,TRBJ2-6,CAISGTSGGPSGANVLTF
TRBV6-5,TRBJ1-6,CASRDRRLNSPLHF
TRBV13,TRBJ2-5,CASSFAGFQETQYF
TRBV2,TRBJ1-5,CASLTAYSNQPQHF
TRBV5-4,TRBJ1-6,CASSLSIPEARAYNSPLHF
TRBV14,TRBJ1-2,CASSRLTGSGDF
TRBV28,TRBJ1-3,CASSWGGYSGNTIYF
TRBV3-1/TRBV3-2,TRBJ1-6,CASSFFRDRAYNSPLHF
TRBV27,TRBJ1-2,CASSRHQDVYGYTF
TRBV5-6,TRBJ2-5,CASSLAAPGETQYF
TRBV11-2,TRBJ2-5,CASSPWGPWEQETQYF
TRBV7-3,TRBJ2-1,CASSEGLADNEQFF
TRBV5-1,TRBJ2-1,CASSSWTSGTPGGNEQFF
TRBV7-2,TRBJ2-1,CASSLQRGYNEQFF
TRBV4-1,TRBJ2-1,CASSPLRGLYNEQFF
TRBV2,TRBJ1-4,CASSDGGQGGSNEKLFF
TRBV19,TRBJ1-1,CASNGFGGQGDTEAFF
TRBV5-6,TRBJ1-5,CASSYSPGTANARQPQHF
TRBV6-5,TRBJ2-7,CASSYSIRGKYEQYF
TRBV5-1,TRBJ2-7,CASSPGVARDRETEQYF
TRBV30,TRBJ1-5,CAWSTIGQINQPQHF
TRBV10-2,TRBJ1-6,CASSDHKNTWFHF
TRBV7-2,TRBJ2-3,CASSLSSGGASDTQYF
TRBV2,TRBJ2-2,CASSWTGTGELFF
TRBV5-6,TRBJ2-1,CASSFRNSGHNEQFF
TRBV4-2,TRBJ2-3,CASSQEWASGGANTQYF
TRBV7-8,TRBJ1-4,CASSSRQGPSEKLFF
TRBV27,TRBJ1-2,CATRQTGDGYTF
TRBV5-4,TRBJ1-1,CANADGGLRGNTEAFF
TRBV14,TRBJ2-7,CASSQGTSGMGEQYF
TRBV5-1,TRBJ1-4,CASSWGGQGINEKLFF
TRBV29-1,TRBJ1-3,CSVWDTGTRTGNTIYF